This TCR beta chain was captured by sequencing in a study of blood T cell repertoires in COVID-19. Method: immunoSEQ multiplex PCR; TCRdb's copy keeps in-frame clones and lacks some. The sample gives some 130,000 clones, approximately 88% of which show up once; roughly 2.1% is in the top ten. Germline CDR1 and CDR2: KGHSH and LQKENI. V shed 1 base and J 5 bases; nucleotides not matched to a gene: 1. The CDR3 runs to 13 residues. V usage is TRBV18 and J usage is TRBJ2-7; TRBD1 agrees at 8 bases. The sequence came from a man in his 70s with active COVID-19. The specimen was peripheral blood. The chain's CDR3 is CASSPQQGDEQYF. CDR3 DNA sequence: TGTGCCAGCTCACCACAACAGGGGGACGAGCAGTACTTC.